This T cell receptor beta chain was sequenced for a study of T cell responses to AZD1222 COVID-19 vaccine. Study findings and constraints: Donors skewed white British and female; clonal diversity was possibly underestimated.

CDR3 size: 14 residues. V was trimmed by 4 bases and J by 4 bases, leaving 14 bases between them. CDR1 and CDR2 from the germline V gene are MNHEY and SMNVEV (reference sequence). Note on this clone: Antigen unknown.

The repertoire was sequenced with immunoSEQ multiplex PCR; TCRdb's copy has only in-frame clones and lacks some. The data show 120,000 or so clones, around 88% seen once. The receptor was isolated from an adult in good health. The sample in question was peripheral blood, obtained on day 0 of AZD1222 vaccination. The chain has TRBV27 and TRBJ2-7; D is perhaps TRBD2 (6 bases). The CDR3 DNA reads TGTGCCAGCAGTTCGAGCATGGGGGGATACGAGCAGTACTTC. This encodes CASSSSMGGYEQYF.